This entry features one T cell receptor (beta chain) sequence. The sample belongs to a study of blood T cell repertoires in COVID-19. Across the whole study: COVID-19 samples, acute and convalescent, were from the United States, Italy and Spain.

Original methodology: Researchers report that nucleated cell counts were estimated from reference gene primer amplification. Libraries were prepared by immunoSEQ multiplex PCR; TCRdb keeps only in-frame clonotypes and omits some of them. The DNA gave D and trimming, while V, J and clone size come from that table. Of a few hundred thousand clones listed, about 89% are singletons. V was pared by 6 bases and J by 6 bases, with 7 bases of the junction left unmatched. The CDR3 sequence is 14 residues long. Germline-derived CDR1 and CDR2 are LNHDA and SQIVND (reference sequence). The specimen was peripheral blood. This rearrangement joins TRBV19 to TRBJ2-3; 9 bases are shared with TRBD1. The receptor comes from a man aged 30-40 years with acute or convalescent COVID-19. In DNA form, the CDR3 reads TGTGCCAGTAGCCGGGACAGGGAGATTGATACGCAGTATTTT. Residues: CASSRDREIDTQYF.